These 16 T cell receptor beta chains were all obtained from the same sample, sequenced in a study of blood T cell repertoires in COVID-19. TCRdb's copy holds only in-frame clones and misses some; the assay was immunoSEQ multiplex PCR. The sample yields about 120,000 clones, approximately 81% seen once. The sample comprised peripheral blood. The receptors derive from a woman over 75 with acute or convalescent COVID-19.

The V call is TRBV29-1, the J call TRBJ2-5; 9 bases match TRBD1. The V gene end was trimmed by 3 bases and the J gene end by 5 bases; junction bases not matched to a gene: 7. Germline lookup yields CDR1 SQVTM and CDR2 ANQGSEA. The CDR3 loop spans 14 amino acids. The CDR3: CSVDTGQGWETQYF. Here the CDR3 DNA reads TGCAGCGTTGATACCGGACAGGGGTGGGAGACCCAGTACTTC.

The rearrangement uses TRBV18 and TRBJ2-3; TRBD1 agrees at 7 bases. The germline gives CDR1 KGHSH, CDR2 LQKENI. CDR3 size: 13 residues. Unmatched junction bases numbered 5, after V lost 5 bases and J lost 6 bases. In DNA form, the CDR3 reads TGTGCCAGCTCAAACGACAGGGCTGATACGCAGTATTTT. It encodes CASSNDRADTQYF.

The chain combines TRBV19 with TRBJ2-2, with TRBD1 matching over 10 bases. This CDR3 region has 17 residues. From germline, CDR1 is LNHDA and CDR2 SQIVND (reference sequence). V shed 2 bases, J shed 5 bases, and the junction held 8 bases outside the gene matches. CDR3 residues: CASSIPLGQGWTGELFF. For the CDR3, the DNA is TGTGCCAGTAGTATACCCCTGGGACAGGGGTGGACCGGGGAGCTGTTTTTT.

This clone was seen a few times. This chain uses TRBV4-1 with TRBJ1-4; D uncertain. The CDR3 sequence is 12 residues long. Germline V gene lookup returns CDR1 MGHRA and CDR2 YSYEKL. The V end was cut by 0 bases, the J end by 11 bases, with 7 bases between. The CDR3 sequence: CASSQDRLKLFF. CDR3 DNA sequence: TGCGCCAGCAGCCAAGACAGACTGAAACTGTTTTTT.

This chain links TRBV30 with TRBJ1-1; no clear D gene. V lost 3 bases to trimming and J lost 5 bases, with 7 bases between them. This CDR3 contains 11 residues. Per the germline V gene, CDR1 is GTSNPN and CDR2 is SVGIG (reference sequence). The CDR3 DNA reads TGTGCCTGGAGGCACAATACTGAAGCTTTCTTT. This gives the protein CAWRHNTEAFF.

The gene calls are TRBV19 and TRBJ1-3; perhaps TRBD1 as D (6 bases). This CDR3 comprises 17 residues. The V gene's germline CDR1 is LNHDA and CDR2 SQIVND (reference sequence). V was trimmed by 8 bases and J by 0 bases, leaving 20 bases between them. CDR3 loop: CASGANGQMSSGNTIYF. The DNA for the CDR3 is TGTGCCAGTGGTGCTAACGGACAGATGAGCTCTGGAAACACCATATATTTT.

This clone is a singleton in its sample. The chain uses TRBV30 and TRBJ2-7; TRBD2 might be the D (7 bases). The CDR3 sequence is 15 residues long. CDR1 is GTSNPN and CDR2 is SVGIG in the germline V gene (reference sequence). The V gene lost 3 bases and the J gene lost 6 bases, with 21 bases spanning the gap. The CDR3 loop reads CAWRFVGGAGGEQYF. As DNA, the CDR3 is TGTGCCTGGAGGTTCGTGGGGGGGGCCGGGGGCGAGCAGTACTTC.

The V gene is TRBV11-2, the J gene TRBJ2-5, with D perhaps matching TRBD2 (6 bases). Trimming removed 4 bases from V and 1 base from J, with 13 bases in between. In germline, CDR1 is SGHAT, CDR2 FQNNGV. The CDR3 loop spans 15 amino acids. The CDR3 loop reads CASSSNRDSQETQYF. DNA of the CDR3: TGTGCCAGCAGCTCTAACCGGGACTCCCAAGAGACCCAGTACTTC.

The chain combines TRBV24-1 with TRBJ1-5; a weak D match, TRBD1 (5 bases). CDR1 KGHDR and CDR2 SFDVKD come from the germline V gene. The CDR3 contains 14 residues. Trimming removed 6 bases from V and 0 bases from J, with 8 bases in between. The CDR3 region has the DNA TGTGCCACCAGTTCAGGGTTTAGCAATCAGCCCCAGCATTTT. This sequence encodes CATSSGFSNQPQHF.

The chain joins TRBV7-8 to TRBJ1-6; maybe TRBD1 (5 bases). V lost 5 bases and J 7 bases, leaving 15 bases between the germline ends. Germline V gene lookup returns CDR1 SGHVS and CDR2 FQNEAQ. The CDR3 totals 15 residues. CDR3 DNA sequence: TGTGCCAGCAGCCTCCTTTGGAGGGACAATTCACCCCTCCACTTT. Its translation: CASSLLWRDNSPLHF.

The chain has TRBV28 and TRBJ2-2; tentative D call: TRBD2 (5 bases). Germline V gives CDR1 MDHEN, CDR2 SYDVKM. The CDR3 consists of 15 residues. V lost 6 bases and J lost 5, with 16 bases in between. CDR3 bases: TGTGCCAGCAGGCCCGCCGTAGCGAGTACCGGGGAGCTGTTTTTT. It translates to CASRPAVASTGELFF. The full variable domain, with the rest looked up from reference TRBV28 and TRBJ2-2, is DVKVTQSSRYLVKRTGEKVFLECVQDMDHENMFWYRQDPGLGLRLIYFSYDVKMKEKGDIPEGYSVSREKKERFSLILESASTNQTSMYLCASRPAVASTGELFFGEGSRLTVL.

This rearrangement joins TRBV2 to TRBJ1-5, with 8 positions matching TRBD1. The germline gives CDR1 SNHLY, CDR2 FYNNEI. With 2 bases clipped from V and 6 bases from J, the junction kept 6 bases outside the gene matches. This CDR3 has 15 amino acids. The CDR3 loop reads CASSETQGAGQPQHF. The CDR3 nucleotides read TGTGCCAGCAGTGAAACGCAGGGGGCAGGTCAGCCCCAGCATTTT.

V and J are TRBV13 and TRBJ2-3, with 9 bases aligning to TRBD2. The trim removed 0 bases at V and 5 bases at J, leaving 9 bases unmatched. CDR1 PRHDT and CDR2 FYEKMQ come from the germline V gene (reference sequence). CDR3 length: 17 residues. The CDR3 loop is CASSLGGAGGREDTQYF. DNA of the CDR3: TGTGCCAGCAGCTTAGGGGGAGCGGGGGGCCGGGAAGATACGCAGTATTTT.

This rearrangement joins TRBV7-9 to TRBJ2-1; D unclear. The CDR3 length is 13 residues. Per germline, CDR1 SEHNR and CDR2 FQNEAQ (reference sequence). Trimming stripped 4 bases from V and 6 bases from J, with 10 bases between. CDR3 sequence (DNA): TGTGCCAGCAGCTATAGTTCGGGCAATGAGCAGTTCTTC. This gives the protein CASSYSSGNEQFF.

The chain joins TRBV10-3 to TRBJ2-3; 10 bases map to TRBD2. The CDR3 length is 14 residues. Germline CDR1 reads ENHRY; CDR2 reads SYGVKD. After removal of 6 bases from V and 8 bases from J, the junction contained 8 bases not matched to a gene. The CDR3 reads CAIRLAGYGGTQYF. In nucleotides, the CDR3 is TGTGCCATCAGACTAGCGGGGTACGGGGGTACGCAGTATTTT.

The chain recombines TRBV9 with TRBJ1-6, with 9 nucleotides matching TRBD1. From germline, CDR1 is SGDLS and CDR2 YYNGEE. The CDR3 runs 14 residues. Trimming at V came to 4 bases and at J to 9 bases, leaving 5 bases not matched to a gene. CDR3 DNA: TGTGCCAGCAGCCGGGACAGGGTGCTTTCACCCCTCCACTTT. This encodes CASSRDRVLSPLHF.